What follows is one T cell receptor beta chain and its context. Its specificity is not known. This sample was taken from a study of cytomegalovirus exposure and HLA in healthy donors. Study results and limitations: Some public TCRs appeared in many individuals, while most sequences were rare. Reportedly, cytomegalovirus status was diagnosed with high sensitivity and specificity.

The CDR3 consists of 13 residues. Only in-frame clones appear in the TCRdb table, and some are missing; sequencing was by immunoSEQ multiplex PCR. The table shows about 73,000 clones, with around 90% occurring only once. J is TRBJ1-3 and V is TRBV7-5; the tabulated D call, TRBD1, remains unverified against the DNA. TRBV7-5 is labeled a pseudogene. The sequence was collected from a woman aged 18-35 years in good health and CMV-seropositive. Sequenced input: PBMCs. Here the CDR3 DNA reads TGTGCCAGAAGCCGCGGACAGGTGCACACCATATATTTT. This encodes CARSRGQVHTIYF.